These 16 T cell receptor beta chains share one sample of origin, sequenced in a study of cytomegalovirus exposure and HLA in healthy donors. Sequencing was performed with immunoSEQ multiplex PCR; in TCRdb, only in-frame clones are kept and a portion is missing. Of 140,000 to 150,000 clones listed, roughly 87% were seen once; the top ten hold 4.5%. Sequencing was performed on PBMCs. These receptors came from a man between 18 and 29 years old in good health and CMV-seropositive.

J is TRBJ2-7 and V is TRBV19; D is ambiguous. This CDR3 comprises 15 residues. Trimming cost V 1 base and J 0 bases, with 10 bases left between them. Germline loops: CDR1 LNHDA, CDR2 SQIVND (reference sequence). CDR3 amino acids: CASSIVSSSSYEQYF. CDR3 bases: TGTGCCAGTAGTATAGTAAGCTCAAGCTCCTACGAGCAGTACTTC. The full variable domain, completed using reference TRBV19 and TRBJ2-7, is DGGITQSPKYLFRKEGQNVTLSCEQNLNHDAMYWYRQDPGQGLRLIYYSQIVNDFQKGDIAEGYSVSREKKESFPLTVTSAQKNPTAFYLCASSIVSSSSYEQYFGPGTRLTVT.

The rearrangement uses TRBV7-9 and TRBJ2-5; 8 nucleotides match TRBD1. Germline CDR1 reads SEHNR; CDR2 reads FQNEAQ (reference sequence). The CDR3 length is 16 residues. J lost 5 bases, V lost 5 bases, and 13 bases had no gene match. CDR3 in amino acids: CASSRIQGGVWETQYF. The CDR3 DNA sequence: TGTGCCAGCAGCCGTATACAGGGGGGCGTGTGGGAGACCCAGTACTTC.

The chain has TRBV5-6 and TRBJ1-4; 8 nucleotides agree with TRBD1. Per germline, CDR1 SGHDT and CDR2 YYEEEE. Trimming removed 5 bases from V and 5 bases from J; junction bases left unmatched: 5. This CDR3 comprises 14 residues. For the CDR3, the DNA is TGTGCCAGCAGTCTCGGGACAGGAAATGAAAAACTGTTTTTT. Translating it yields CASSLGTGNEKLFF.

The chain uses TRBV7-8 and TRBJ1-1, with D perhaps TRBD1 (5 bases). The CDR3 consists of 14 residues. Trimming took off 5 bases at V and 11 bases at J, with 21 bases between the two ends. Germline loops: CDR1 SGHVS, CDR2 FQNEAQ. The chain's CDR3 is CASSPSMGGYEAFF. CDR3 bases: TGTGCCAGCAGCCCCTCGATGGGGGGGTATGAGGCTTTCTTT. The full variable domain, with the rest looked up from reference TRBV7-8 and TRBJ1-1, is GAGVSQSPRYKVAKRGQDVALRCDPISGHVSLFWYQQALGQGPEFLTYFQNEAQLDKSGLPSDRFFAERPEGSVSTLKIQRTQQEDSAVYLCASSPSMGGYEAFFGQGTRLTVV.

The gene calls are TRBV15 and TRBJ1-2; 7 bases map to TRBD1. The CDR3 is 15 amino acids. The J segment lost 8 bases and the V segment lost 4 bases, leaving 13 bases of the junction unmatched. Germline V gene data show CDR1 as LNHNV and CDR2 as YYDKDF (reference sequence). The CDR3 DNA is TGTGCCACCAGCACCCTCGTGGAGGGGGCTGGCGGCTACACCTTC. Translating gives CATSTLVEGAGGYTF.

This CDR3 reads CASSPPVLVGGPAAGAFF. CDR3 in DNA: TGTGCCAGCTCACCACCGGTACTCGTGGGAGGACCTGCCGCCGGGGCTTTCTTT. The genes are TRBV18 and TRBJ1-1; no clear D. Germline lookup yields CDR1 KGHSH and CDR2 LQKENI. The CDR3 sequence is 18 residues long. V gave up 0 bases and J gave up 11 bases, with 28 bases separating them.

The CDR3 nucleotides read TGCGCCAGCAGCTCCGGACAGGGCTATAATTCACCCCTCCACTTT. Its translation is CASSSGQGYNSPLHF. The chain joins TRBV5-1 to TRBJ1-6; 8 bases map to TRBD1. With 3 bases clipped from V and 3 bases from J, the junction kept 2 bases outside the gene matches. The CDR3 contains 15 residues. Germline V gene sequence: CDR1 SGHRS, CDR2 YFSETQ.

This rearrangement joins TRBV19 to TRBJ1-5; D might be TRBD1 (6 bases). The CDR3 sequence is 15 residues long. Trimming shortened V by 3 bases and J by 6 bases, and 15 bases separated the two germline ends. The germline V gene encodes CDR1 LNHDA and CDR2 SQIVND (reference sequence). In DNA form, the CDR3 reads TGTGCCAGTAGTATGGTCAGCTTAGGGGGTCAGCCCCAGCATTTT. Amino acids: CASSMVSLGGQPQHF.

This chain joins TRBV18 and TRBJ2-5, with TRBD2 identical over 9 bases. V dropped 1 base and J dropped 4; count of bases not matched to a gene: 7. Germline CDR1 KGHSH, CDR2 LQKENI. The CDR3 contains 16 residues. The CDR3 bases are TGTGCCAGCTCACCACTACAGAGCGGGAGGACAGAGACCCAGTACTTC. Protein: CASSPLQSGRTETQYF.

The chain combines TRBV7-9 with TRBJ1-2; a possible D gene is TRBD1 (6 bases). This CDR3 region has 16 residues. V dropped 3 bases and J dropped 2 bases, with 16 bases sitting between them. CDR1 is SEHNR and CDR2 is FQNEAQ in the germline V gene (reference sequence). For the CDR3, the DNA is TGTGCCAGCAGCTTTCCCACAGGGAAAGGGAACTATGGCTACACCTTC. Translated, it gives CASSFPTGKGNYGYTF.

The chain couples TRBV12-5 to TRBJ1-1, with D possibly matching TRBD1 (5 bases). CDR3 length equals 14 residues. Germline lookup yields CDR1 LGHNT and CDR2 FRNRAP. V was shortened by 9 bases and J by 5 bases, with 19 bases between the two germline ends. The CDR3 DNA is TGTGCTAGCGCCCTAGGGGACTTTGGGACTGAAGCTTTCTTT. Encoded protein: CASALGDFGTEAFF.

CDR3 nucleotide sequence: TGTGCCAGCAGCTTGAAGGGACAGCCCTTCGAGCAGTACTTC. Its protein product is CASSLKGQPFEQYF. This rearrangement joins TRBV5-6 to TRBJ2-7; 7 bases agree with TRBD1. Germline CDR1 SGHDT, CDR2 YYEEEE. V shed 1 base, J shed 6 bases, and the junction held 7 bases outside the gene matches. The CDR3 loop spans 14 amino acids.

The rearrangement joins TRBV5-4 to TRBJ1-2; D is unresolved. Germline V lookup: CDR1 SGHNT, CDR2 YYREEE (reference sequence). The CDR3 is 13 residues long. V lost 0 bases and J 4 bases, leaving 7 bases between the germline ends. For the CDR3, the DNA is TGTGCCAGCAGCTTGGGCGGATCCTATGGCTACACCTTC. Residues: CASSLGGSYGYTF.

The chain joins TRBV5-4 to TRBJ1-2; the match to TRBD1 covers 7 bases. Per germline, CDR1 SGHNT and CDR2 YYREEE (reference sequence). The CDR3 length is 14 residues. V lost 0 bases and J lost 4; bases outside the gene matches: 3. The DNA of the CDR3 is TGTGCCAGCAGCTTGGGTGACAGGGTCTATGGCTACACCTTC. This codes for CASSLGDRVYGYTF.

This clone came up once. The chain links TRBV21-1 to TRBJ2-2; TRBD1, the D gene given by the table, was not confirmed from the DNA. TRBV21-1 corresponds to a pseudogene. The CDR3 has 16 residues. The CDR3 coding sequence is TGTGCCAGCATCCCAAAGTCCAGTAATAACACCGGGGAGCTGTTTTTT. It codes for CASIPKSSNNTGELFF.

This clone was detected only once. The rearrangement joins TRBV23-1 to TRBJ1-1, with TRBD1 matching over 10 bases. TRBV23-1 is assigned to the ORF class and has an uncertain function. The CDR3 spans 19 residues. Germline trimming cut 4 bases from V and 6 bases from J; bases unmatched to any gene: 20. The CDR3 protein is CASSRNRQGAYSRIPEAFF. The CDR3 DNA is TGCGCCAGCAGTCGGAATAGACAGGGGGCCTACAGTAGAATCCCTGAAGCTTTCTTT.